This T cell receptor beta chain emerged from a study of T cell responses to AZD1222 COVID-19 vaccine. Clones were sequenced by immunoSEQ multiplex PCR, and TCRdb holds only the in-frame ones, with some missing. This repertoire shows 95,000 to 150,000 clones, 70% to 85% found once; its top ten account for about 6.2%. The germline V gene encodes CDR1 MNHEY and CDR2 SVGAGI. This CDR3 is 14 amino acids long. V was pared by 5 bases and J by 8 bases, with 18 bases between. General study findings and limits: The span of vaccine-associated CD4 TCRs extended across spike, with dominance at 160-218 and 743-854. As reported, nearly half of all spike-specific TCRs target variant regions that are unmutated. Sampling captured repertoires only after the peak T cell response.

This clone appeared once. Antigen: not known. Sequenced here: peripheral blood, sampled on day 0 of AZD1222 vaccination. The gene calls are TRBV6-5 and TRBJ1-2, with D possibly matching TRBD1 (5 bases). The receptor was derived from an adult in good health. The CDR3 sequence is CASSTAGGSDGYTF. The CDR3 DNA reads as TGTGCCAGCAGTACGGCGGGGGGTTCAGACGGCTACACCTTC.